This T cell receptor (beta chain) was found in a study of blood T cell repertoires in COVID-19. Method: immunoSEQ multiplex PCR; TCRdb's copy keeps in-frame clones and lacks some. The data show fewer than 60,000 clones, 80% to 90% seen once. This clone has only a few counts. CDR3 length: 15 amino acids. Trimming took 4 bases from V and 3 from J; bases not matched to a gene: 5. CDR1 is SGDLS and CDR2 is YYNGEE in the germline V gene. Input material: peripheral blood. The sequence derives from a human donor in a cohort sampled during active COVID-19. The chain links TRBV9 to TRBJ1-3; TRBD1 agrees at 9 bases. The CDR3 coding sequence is TGTGCCAGCAGCCCCCGGACAGGGGTTGGAAACACCATATATTTT. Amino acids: CASSPRTGVGNTIYF.